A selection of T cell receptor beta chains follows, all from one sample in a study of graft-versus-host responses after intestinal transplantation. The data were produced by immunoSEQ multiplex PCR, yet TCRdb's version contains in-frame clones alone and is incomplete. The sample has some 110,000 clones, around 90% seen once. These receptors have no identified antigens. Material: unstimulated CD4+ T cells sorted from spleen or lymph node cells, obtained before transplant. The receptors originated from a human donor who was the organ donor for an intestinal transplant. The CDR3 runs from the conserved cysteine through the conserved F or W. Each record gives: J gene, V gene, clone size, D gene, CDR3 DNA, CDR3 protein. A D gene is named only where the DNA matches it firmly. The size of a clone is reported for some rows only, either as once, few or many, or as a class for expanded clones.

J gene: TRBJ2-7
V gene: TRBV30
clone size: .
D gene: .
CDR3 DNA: TGTGCCTGGAGTGTAGGAGCGGCGACCTACGAGCAGTACTTC
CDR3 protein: CAWSVGAATYEQYF

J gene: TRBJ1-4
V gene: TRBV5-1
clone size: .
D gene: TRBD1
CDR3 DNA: TGCGCCAGCAGCCTGGGACAGGGCTCAATAAATGAAAAACTGTTTTTT
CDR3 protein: CASSLGQGSINEKLFF

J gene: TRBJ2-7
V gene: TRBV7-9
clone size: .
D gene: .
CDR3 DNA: TGTGCCAGCAGCTTAGCCTCGAGCTCCTACGAGCAGTACTTC
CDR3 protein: CASSLASSSYEQYF

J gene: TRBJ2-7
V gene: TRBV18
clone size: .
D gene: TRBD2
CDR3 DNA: TGTGCCAGCTCACCAGGGACTACCGCCTACGAGCAGTACTTC
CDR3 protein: CASSPGTTAYEQYF

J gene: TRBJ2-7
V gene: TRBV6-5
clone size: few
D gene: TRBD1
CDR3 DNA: TGTGCCAGCAGTTACTACAGGGGGCAAGACTACGAGCAGTACTTC
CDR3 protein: CASSYYRGQDYEQYF

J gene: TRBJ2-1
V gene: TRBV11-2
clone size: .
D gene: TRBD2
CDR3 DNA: TGTGCCAGCAGGGCACTAGCGGGTATTTACAATGAGCAGTTCTTC
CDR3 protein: CASRALAGIYNEQFF

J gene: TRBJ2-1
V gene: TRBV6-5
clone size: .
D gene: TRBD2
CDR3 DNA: TGTGCCAGCAGTAGAAAGCGGGAGGTCTACAATGAGCAGTTCTTC
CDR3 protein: CASSRKREVYNEQFF

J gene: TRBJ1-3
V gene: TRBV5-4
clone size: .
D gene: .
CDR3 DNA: TGTGCCAGCAGCTTGGTCGGCGCCAACTCTGGAAACACCATATATTTT
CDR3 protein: CASSLVGANSGNTIYF

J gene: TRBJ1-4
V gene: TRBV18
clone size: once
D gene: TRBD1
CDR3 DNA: TGTGCCAGCTCACCCGGGACAGGGGACGAAAAACTGTTTTTT
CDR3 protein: CASSPGTGDEKLFF

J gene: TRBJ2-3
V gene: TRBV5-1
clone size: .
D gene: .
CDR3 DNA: TGCGCCAGCAGGACGGAGGGCACAGATACGCAGTATTTT
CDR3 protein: CASRTEGTDTQYF

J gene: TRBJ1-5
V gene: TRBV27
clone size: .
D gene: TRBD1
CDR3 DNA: TGTGCCAGCAGGCGGACAGGGGGCCCCAGCAATCAGCCCCAGCATTTT
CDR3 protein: CASRRTGGPSNQPQHF

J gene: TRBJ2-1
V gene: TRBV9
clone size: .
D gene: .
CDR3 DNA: TGTGCCAGCAGCCAGACTGGGGTCCCTTCCAATGAGCAGTTCTTC
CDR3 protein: CASSQTGVPSNEQFF

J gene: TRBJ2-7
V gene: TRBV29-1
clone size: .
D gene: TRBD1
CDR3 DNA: TGCAGCGTTGAAGAAGGGGGCGCGGGTCCCCAGTACTTC
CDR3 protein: CSVEEGGAGPQYF

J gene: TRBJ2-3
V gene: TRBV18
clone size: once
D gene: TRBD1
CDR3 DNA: TGTGCCAGCTCACCTGGACAGGGGCCAGATACGCAGTATTTT
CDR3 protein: CASSPGQGPDTQYF

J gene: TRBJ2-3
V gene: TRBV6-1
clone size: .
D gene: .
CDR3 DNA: TGTGCCAGCAGTTCGACAGGCTCCCCCAGGACGCAGTATTTT
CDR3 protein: CASSSTGSPRTQYF

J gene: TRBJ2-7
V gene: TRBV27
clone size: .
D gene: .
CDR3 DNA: TGTGCCAGCAGCCGAGAGGGGGGCAGCTCCTACGAGCAGTACTTC
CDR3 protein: CASSREGGSSYEQYF

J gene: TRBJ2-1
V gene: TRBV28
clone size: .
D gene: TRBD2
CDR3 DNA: TGTGCCAGTCGGTCGGGGACTAGCGGGAATGAGCAGTTCTTC
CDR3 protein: CASRSGTSGNEQFF

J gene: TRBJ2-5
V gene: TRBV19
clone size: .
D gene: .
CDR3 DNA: TGTGCCAGTAGTGGACCCGGGGAGACCCAGTACTTC
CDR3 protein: CASSGPGETQYF

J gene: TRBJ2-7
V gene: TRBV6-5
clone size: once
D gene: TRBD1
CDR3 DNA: TGTGCCAGCAGAACGACAGGGAACGAGCAGTACTTC
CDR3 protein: CASRTTGNEQYF

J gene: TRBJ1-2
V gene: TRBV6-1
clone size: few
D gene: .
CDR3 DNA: TGTGCCAGCAGTGAAGCGGGTTTCGCCTCGTATGGCTACACCTTC
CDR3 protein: CASSEAGFASYGYTF

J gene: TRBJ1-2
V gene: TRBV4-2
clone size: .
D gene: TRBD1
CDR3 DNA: TGTGCCAGCATAGGGACAGGGGGTGGCTACACCTTC
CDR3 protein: CASIGTGGGYTF

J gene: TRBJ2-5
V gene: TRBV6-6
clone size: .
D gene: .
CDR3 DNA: TGTGCCAGCAGTTACCAGGGGTCAGAGCTGGGCGAGACCCAGTACTTC
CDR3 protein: CASSYQGSELGETQYF

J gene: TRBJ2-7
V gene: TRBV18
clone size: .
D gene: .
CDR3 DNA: TGTGCCAGCTCCGTACGAGACCAAGTAGGCGAGCAGTACTTC
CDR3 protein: CASSVRDQVGEQYF

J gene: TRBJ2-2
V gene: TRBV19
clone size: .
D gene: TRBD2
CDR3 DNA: TGTGCCAGTAGTGGCGGGAGGGGACCCGGGGAGCTGTTTTTT
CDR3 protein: CASSGGRGPGELFF

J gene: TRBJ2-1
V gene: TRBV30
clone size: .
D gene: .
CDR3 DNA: TGTGCCTGGAGTGTACGGGGGTACAATGAGCAGTTCTTC
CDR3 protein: CAWSVRGYNEQFF

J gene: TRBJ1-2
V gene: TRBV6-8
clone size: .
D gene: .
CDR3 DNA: TGTGCCAGAGAGAATGGGAAAAGAGTAGACTACACCTTC
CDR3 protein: CARENGKRVDYTF

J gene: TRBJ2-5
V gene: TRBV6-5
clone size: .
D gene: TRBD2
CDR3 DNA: TGTGCCGGGAAGGAGCGGGAGGGGGGGGAGACCCAGTACTTC
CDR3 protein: CAGKEREGGETQYF

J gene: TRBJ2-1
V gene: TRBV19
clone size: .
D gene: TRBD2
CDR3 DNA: TGTGCCAGTAGTATGGCGGGAGGGTACAATGAGCAGTTCTTC
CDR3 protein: CASSMAGGYNEQFF

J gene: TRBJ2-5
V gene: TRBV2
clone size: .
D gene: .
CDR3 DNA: TGTGCCAGCAGAGGGGAAGAGACCCAGTACTTC
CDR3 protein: CASRGEETQYF

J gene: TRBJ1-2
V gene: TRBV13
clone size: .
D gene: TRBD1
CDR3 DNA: TGTGCCAGCAGTCGGACAGGGCTCTATGGCTACACCTTC
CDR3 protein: CASSRTGLYGYTF

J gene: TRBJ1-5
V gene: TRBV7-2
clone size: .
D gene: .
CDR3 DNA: TGTGCCAGCAGCTGGGCGGTCCGTCAGCCCCAGCATTTT
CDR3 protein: CASSWAVRQPQHF

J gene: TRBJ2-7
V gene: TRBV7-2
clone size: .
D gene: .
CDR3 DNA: TGTGCCAGCAGCTTGTCGGCGCTAACTCCATACGAGCAGTACTTC
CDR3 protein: CASSLSALTPYEQYF

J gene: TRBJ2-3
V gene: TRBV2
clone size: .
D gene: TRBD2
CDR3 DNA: TGTGCCAGCAGTGAACTAGCGGGAGATATGAATACGCAGTATTTT
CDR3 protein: CASSELAGDMNTQYF

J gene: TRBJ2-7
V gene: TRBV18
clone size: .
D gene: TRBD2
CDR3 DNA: TGTGCCAGCTCACGCTCTGGCGGGAGGGCCGGGGCAGAGAAGCAGTACTTC
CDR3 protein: CASSRSGGRAGAEKQYF

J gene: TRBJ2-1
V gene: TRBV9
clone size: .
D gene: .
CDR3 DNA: TGTGCCAGCAGCCAGGACCTCCGATCCTACAATGAGCAGTTCTTC
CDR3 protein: CASSQDLRSYNEQFF

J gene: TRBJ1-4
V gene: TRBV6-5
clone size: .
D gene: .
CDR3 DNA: TGTGCCAGCAGTGAGGAGGGTTGGGAAAAACTGTTTTTT
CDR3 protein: CASSEEGWEKLFF

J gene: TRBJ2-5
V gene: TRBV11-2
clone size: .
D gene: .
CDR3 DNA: TGTGCCAGCAGCTTAGGCGGTCGGGAAGAGACCCAGTACTTC
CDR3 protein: CASSLGGREETQYF

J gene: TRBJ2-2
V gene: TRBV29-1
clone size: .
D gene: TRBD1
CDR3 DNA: TGCAGCGTTGAACAGGGGGCGAACACCGGGGAGCTGTTTTTT
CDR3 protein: CSVEQGANTGELFF

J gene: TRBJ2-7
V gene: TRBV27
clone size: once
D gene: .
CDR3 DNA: TGTGCCAGCAGCATAGTGGGGTTCTCACACGAGCAGTACTTC
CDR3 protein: CASSIVGFSHEQYF

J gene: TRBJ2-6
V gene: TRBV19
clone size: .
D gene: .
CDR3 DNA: TGTGCCAGTAGTATTCAGGGGATCTCTGGGGCCAACGTCCTGACTTTC
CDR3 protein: CASSIQGISGANVLTF

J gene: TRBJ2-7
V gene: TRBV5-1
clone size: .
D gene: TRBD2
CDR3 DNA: TGCGCCAGCAGCGGCGAAGCGACTAGCAGCTCCTACGAGCAGTACTTC
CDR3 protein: CASSGEATSSSYEQYF

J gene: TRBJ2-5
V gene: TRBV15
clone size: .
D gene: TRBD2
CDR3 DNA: TGTGCCACCAGCAGAGTAAAGGTGGCTAGCGGGGGCGAGACCCAGTACTTC
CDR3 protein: CATSRVKVASGGETQYF

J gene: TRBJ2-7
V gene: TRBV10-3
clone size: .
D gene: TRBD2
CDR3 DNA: TGTGCCATCAGTGATTCTAACCGGGAGGGCTACGAGCAGTACTTC
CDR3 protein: CAISDSNREGYEQYF

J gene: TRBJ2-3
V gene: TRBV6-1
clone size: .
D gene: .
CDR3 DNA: TGTGCCAGCAGTGGTTCGAGAGGCACAGATACGCAGTATTTT
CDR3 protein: CASSGSRGTDTQYF

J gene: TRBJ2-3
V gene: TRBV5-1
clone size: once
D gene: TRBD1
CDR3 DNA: TGCGCCAGCAGCTTGGATTTACAGGGGACAGATACGCAGTATTTT
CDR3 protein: CASSLDLQGTDTQYF

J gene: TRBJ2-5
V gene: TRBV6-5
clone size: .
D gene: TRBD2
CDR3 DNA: TGTGCCAGCAGTTACTCGACTAGCGGGAGGTGGGAGACCCAGTACTTC
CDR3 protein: CASSYSTSGRWETQYF

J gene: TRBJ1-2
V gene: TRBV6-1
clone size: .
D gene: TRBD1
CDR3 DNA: TGTGCCAGCAGCAGGACAGGGACCGGCTACACCTTC
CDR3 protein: CASSRTGTGYTF

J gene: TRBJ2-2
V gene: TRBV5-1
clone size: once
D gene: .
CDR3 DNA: TGCGCCAGCAGTTCACAGACCCTAGGCACCGGGGAGCTGTTTTTT
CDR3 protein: CASSSQTLGTGELFF

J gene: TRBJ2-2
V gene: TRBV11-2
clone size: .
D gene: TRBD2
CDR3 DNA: TGTGCCAACTCTAGAGCGGGAGCTAACACCGGGGAGCTGTTTTTT
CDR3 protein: CANSRAGANTGELFF

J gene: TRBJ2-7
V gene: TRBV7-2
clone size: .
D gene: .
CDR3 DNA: TGTGCCAGCAGCCTCGAAGCGGGCCCATCCTACGAGCAGTACTTC
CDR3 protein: CASSLEAGPSYEQYF

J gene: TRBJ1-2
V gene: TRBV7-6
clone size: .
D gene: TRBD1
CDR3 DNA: TGTGCCAGCACCCCTAGGACAGGGGTGGACTATGGCTACACCTTC
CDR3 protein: CASTPRTGVDYGYTF

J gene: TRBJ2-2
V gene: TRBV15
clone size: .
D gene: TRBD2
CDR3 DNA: TGTGCCACCAGCAGAGCCAGGACTAGCGGGAGCACCGGGGAGCTGTTTTTT
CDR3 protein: CATSRARTSGSTGELFF

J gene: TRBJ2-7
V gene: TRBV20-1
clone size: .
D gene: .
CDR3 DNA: TGCAGTGCTAGACTAGCATACGAGCAGTACTTC
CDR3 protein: CSARLAYEQYF

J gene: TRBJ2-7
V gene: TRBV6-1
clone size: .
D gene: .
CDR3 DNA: TGTGCCAGCAGCGCCGGGACTTATTCCTACGAGCAGTACTTC
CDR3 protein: CASSAGTYSYEQYF

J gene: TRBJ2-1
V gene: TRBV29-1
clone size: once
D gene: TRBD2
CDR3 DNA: TGCAGCATCGCTAGCGGGGGAGGTAATGAGCAGTTCTTC
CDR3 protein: CSIASGGGNEQFF

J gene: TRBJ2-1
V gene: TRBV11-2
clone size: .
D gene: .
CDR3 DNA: TGTGCCAGCAGCTTAGGGCCTAACAATGAGCAGTTCTTC
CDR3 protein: CASSLGPNNEQFF

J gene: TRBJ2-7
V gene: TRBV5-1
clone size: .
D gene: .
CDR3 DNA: TGCGCCAGCAGCTCGGGACACTCTGGGGGGGAGCAGTACTTC
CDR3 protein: CASSSGHSGGEQYF

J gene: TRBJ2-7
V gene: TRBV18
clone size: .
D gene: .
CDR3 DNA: TGTGCCAGCTCACCGGGCAGCCCCTCGGAAGAGCAGTACTTC
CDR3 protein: CASSPGSPSEEQYF

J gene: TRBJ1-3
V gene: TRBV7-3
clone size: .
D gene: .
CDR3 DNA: TGTGCCAGCAGCTTATTCGGCCAGGGGAAAGGAAACACCATATATTTT
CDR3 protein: CASSLFGQGKGNTIYF